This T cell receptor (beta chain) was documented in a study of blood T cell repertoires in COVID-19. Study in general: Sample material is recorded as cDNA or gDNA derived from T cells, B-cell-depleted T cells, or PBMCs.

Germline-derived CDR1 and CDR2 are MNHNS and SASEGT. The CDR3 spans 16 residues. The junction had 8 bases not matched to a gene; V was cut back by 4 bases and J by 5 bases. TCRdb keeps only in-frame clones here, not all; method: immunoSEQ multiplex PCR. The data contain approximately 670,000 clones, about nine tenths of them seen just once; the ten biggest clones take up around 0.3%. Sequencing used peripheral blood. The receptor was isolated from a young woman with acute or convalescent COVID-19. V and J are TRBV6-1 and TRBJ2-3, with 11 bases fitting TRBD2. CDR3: CASSASIAGGRDTQYF. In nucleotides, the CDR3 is TGTGCCAGCAGTGCTTCCATAGCGGGGGGGAGAGATACGCAGTATTTT.